This is a list of T cell receptor beta chains from one sample in a study of tumor-infiltrating lymphocytes in primary liver carcinoma. MiXCR, run by TCRdb on the multiplex PCR reads, gives a single entry per CDR3 protein. Seen here are fewer than 85,000 distinct CDR3 sequences, roughly 72% observed once, and the top ten hold more than 25%. Sequences were obtained from tumor-adjacent normal liver tissue. These TCRs come from a middle-aged man with primary liver carcinoma and hepatitis B virus infection. The CDR3 runs from the conserved cysteine through the conserved F or W. A D gene is named only where the DNA matches it firmly. Size is omitted from some rows. Given values are once, few, many or a class for expanded clones.

size,J,D,V,CDR3,DNA
NA,TRBJ1-5,TRBD1,TRBV5-5,CDSSSGQTISIQPQHF,TGTGACAGCAGCTCGGGACAGACGATTAGCATTCAGCCCCAGCATTTT
NA,TRBJ1-2,NA,TRBV6-6,CATTQETYRTTKGCYGYTF,TGCGCCACCACTCAAGAAACGTATAGGACAACGAAAGGCTGCTATGGCTACACCTTC
NA,TRBJ2-2,NA,TRBV4-2,CANSQALQVAGELFF,TGTGCCAACAGCCAAGCTCTCCAGGTGGCCGGTGAGCTGTTTTTT
NA,TRBJ2-2,TRBD2,TRBV28,CASSATSATGELFF,TGTGCCAGCAGTGCGACTAGCGCGACCGGGGAGTTGTTTTTT
NA,TRBJ2-2,NA,TRBV12-3/TRBV12-4,CASNLRGTPTGELFF,TGTGCCAGCAATTTAAGGGGGACGCCCACCGGGGAGCTGTTTTTT
few,TRBJ2-5,TRBD1,TRBV24-1,CATSVTGNQETQYF,TGTGCCACCAGTGTGACAGGGAACCAAGAGACCCAGTACTTC
NA,TRBJ1-6,NA,TRBV6-5,CASSSKPNSPLHF,TGTGCCAGCAGCTCTAAGCCGAATTCACCGCTCCACTTT
NA,TRBJ2-1,TRBD2,TRBV29-1,CSETSRKLYEQFF,TGCAGCGAGACTAGCAGGAAGCTCTATGAGCAGTTCTTC
medium-sized,TRBJ2-3,NA,TRBV11-3,CASSLVDGDTQYF,TGTGCCAGCAGCTTAGTTGACGGAGATACGCAGTATTTT
once,TRBJ1-2,NA,TRBV6-1,CASFSVVEYGNTF,TGTGCCAGCTTTTCGGTCGTAGAGTATGGCAACACCTTC
NA,TRBJ2-1,TRBD1,TRBV10-3,CAIRTGTGAYNEQFF,TGTGCCATCAGAACCGGGACAGGGGCGTACAATGAGCAGTTCTTC
once,TRBJ1-2,TRBD1,TRBV30,CAYPGRTGSVHGYTF,TGTGCCTACCCCGGCCGGACAGGGTCGGTGCATGGCTACACCTTC
NA,TRBJ2-3,NA,TRBV4-1,CTSSQVAGVTDTQYF,TGCACCAGCAGCCAAGTTGCGGGCGTCACAGATACGCAGTATTTT
NA,TRBJ1-6,TRBD1,TRBV7-3,CARSSGQGFPSPLHF,TGTGCCCGCAGCTCCGGACAGGGCTTCCCGTCACCCCTCCACTTT
NA,TRBJ2-1,NA,TRBV4-1,CASNAGQQFF,TGCGCCAGCAACGCGGGACAACAGTTCTTC
NA,TRBJ2-3,NA,TRBV5-6,CASSSGRESGTDTQYF,TGTGCCAGCAGTTCGGGTCGAGAGTCTGGCACAGATACGCAGTATTTT
NA,TRBJ2-3,NA,TRBV11-1,CASSSGGSSVGARADTQYF,TGTGCCAGTAGCTCTGGGGGAAGCTCTGTTGGAGCCCGCGCAGATACGCAGTATTTT
NA,TRBJ1-3,NA,TRBV4-3,CASSQDGGNTIYF,TGCGCCAGCAGCCAGGACGGGGGAAACACTATATATTTT
many,TRBJ2-7,NA,TRBV7-9,CASSSLTADEQYF,TGTGCCAGCAGCTCGCTGACAGCCGACGAGCAGTACTTC
NA,TRBJ2-1,NA,TRBV6-5,CASSYGSSFNNEQSF,TGTGCCAGCAGTTACGGAAGCAGCTTTAACAATGAGCAGTCCTTC
NA,TRBJ2-1,TRBD2,TRBV11-2,CASGTNIAEGYNEHFF,TGTGCCAGCGGGACTAACATAGCGGAAGGGTACAATGAGCATTTCTTC
once,TRBJ2-1,NA,TRBV7-3,CTSNLSLAHNEQFF,TGTACCAGCAACTTAAGTTTGGCACACAATGAGCAGTTCTTC
few,TRBJ2-5,NA,TRBV2,CASRGGGETQYF,TGTGCCAGCAGGGGAGGGGGGGAGACCCAGTACTTC
few,TRBJ2-1,TRBD2,TRBV30,CAWAGDRRAQQFF,TGTGCCTGGGCGGGGGACCGACGAGCCCAGCAGTTCTTC
NA,TRBJ2-2,NA,TRBV11-1,CASSSVCFGELFF,TGTGCCAGTAGCTCAGTATGTTTCGGGGAGCTGTTTTTT
NA,TRBJ2-7,TRBD2,TRBV10-2,CASQLAGGMPYDQYF,TGCGCCAGCCAGCTAGCGGGAGGGATGCCCTACGATCAATACTTC
NA,TRBJ2-5,TRBD2,TRBV11-2,CASSQTPDGGKEIQYF,TGCGCCAGCAGCCAAACTCCTGACGGGGGGAAAGAGATCCAGTACTTC
many,TRBJ2-3,NA,TRBV12-3/TRBV12-4,CASSLVGGRDTQYF,TGTGCCAGCAGTTTAGTGGGGGGCCGAGATACGCAGTATTTT
NA,TRBJ2-1,NA,TRBV29-1,CSVRQMSSYNEQFF,TGCAGCGTTCGGCAGATGAGCTCCTACAATGAGCAGTTCTTC
few,TRBJ1-1,NA,TRBV29-1,CSVSAEWGMGTEAFF,TGCAGCGTTTCGGCAGAGTGGGGAATGGGAACTGAAGCTTTCTTT
NA,TRBJ2-1,TRBD2,TRBV11-2,CASSYSSTIGRGGGFF,TGTGCCAGCAGCTACTCTTCGACTATCGGGAGGGGAGGCGGGTTCTTC
NA,TRBJ1-4,TRBD1,TRBV6-1,CASMLPPGQGPLGLFF,TGTGCCAGCATGTTGCCCCCTGGACAGGGCCCCCTTGGACTGTTTTTT
NA,TRBJ2-1,NA,TRBV28,CVSSSYNEQFF,TGTGTCAGCAGCTCTTACAATGAGCAGTTCTTC
NA,TRBJ2-6,NA,TRBV6-6,CASSYGSWAKVLTF,TGTGCCAGCAGTTACGGGTCGTGGGCCAAGGTCCTGACTTTC
once,TRBJ2-1,TRBD2,TRBV5-5,CVSSSLTSWATYHEQFF,TGTGTCAGCAGCTCATTGACTAGCTGGGCCACCTACCATGAGCAGTTCTTC
NA,TRBJ2-5,NA,TRBV29-1,CRVESAAGRSETQYF,TGCAGAGTTGAATCCGCGGCGGGTAGATCGGAGACTCAGTACTTC
NA,TRBJ2-4,NA,TRBV10-3,CAISESSTGIGKNIQHF,TGTGCCATCAGTGAGTCCTCCACAGGGATTGGCAAAAACATTCAGCATTTC
NA,TRBJ2-2,NA,TRBV18,CASSQLPRQMNTGELFF,TGTGCCAGCTCACAACTGCCGAGACAGATGAACACCGGGGAGCTGTTTTTT
many,TRBJ2-7,TRBD1,TRBV28,CASNTGQGGGYEQYF,TGTGCCAGCAACACTGGACAGGGGGGAGGCTACGAGCAGTACTTC
many,TRBJ1-4,NA,TRBV7-9,CASSTQGREEEKLFF,TGTGCCAGCAGCACTCAGGGGCGGGAAGAAGAAAAACTGTTTTTT
many,TRBJ2-2,TRBD1,TRBV4-1,CASSQERGTGTGELFF,TGCGCCAGCAGCCAAGAGCGGGGGACAGGGACCGGGGAGCTGTTTTTT
NA,TRBJ2-7,TRBD1,TRBV2,CVSTRDRAGEQYF,TGTGTCAGCACCCGGGACAGGGCTGGGGAGCAGTACTTC
NA,TRBJ1-1,NA,TRBV7-9,CASSTRTASNAEAFF,TGTGCCAGCAGCACCCGGACAGCTTCAAACGCTGAAGCTTTCTTT
many,TRBJ2-7,NA,TRBV7-9,CASTSGEVYEQYF,TGTGCCAGCACTTCAGGGGAGGTCTACGAGCAGTACTTC
few,TRBJ2-7,NA,TRBV28,CASSSSGSYEQYF,TGTGCCAGCAGTTCAAGCGGTTCCTACGAGCAGTACTTC
NA,TRBJ2-1,NA,TRBV6-6,CASSHGTYTSDEQFF,TGTGCCAGCAGTCATGGAACCTATACTTCAGATGAGCAGTTCTTC
NA,TRBJ1-2,NA,TRBV12-3/TRBV12-4,CAGSRGPYGYTF,TGCGCCGGCAGTCGGGGGCCCTATGGCTACACCTTC
once,TRBJ2-1,NA,TRBV6-2/TRBV6-3,CASIAAGQGQQEQFF,TGTGCCAGCATCGCGGCGGGCCAGGGGCAGCAGGAGCAGTTCTTC
few,TRBJ2-7,TRBD1,TRBV6-5,CASRPGQAVSLYEQYF,TGTGCTAGCAGGCCCGGACAGGCAGTATCCTTATACGAGCAGTACTTC
NA,TRBJ1-1,NA,TRBV6-5,CASSREIVVEAFF,TGTGCCAGCAGTAGGGAGATTGTTGTTGAAGCTTTCTTT
NA,TRBJ2-2,TRBD2,TRBV4-3,CASSQYLFVGIAGDAGELFF,TGCGCCAGCAGCCAATATCTATTCGTCGGTATAGCGGGAGACGCCGGGGAGCTGTTTTTT
once,TRBJ2-1,NA,TRBV5-1,CASSAVWTSTEQFF,TGCGCCAGCAGCGCTGTGTGGACCTCAACTGAGCAGTTCTTC
NA,TRBJ2-2,NA,TRBV5-5,CASSLAGLGARSGEPFF,TGTGCCAGCAGCTTGGCTGGTCTGGGGGCGAGGTCCGGGGAGCCCTTTTTT
many,TRBJ2-1,NA,TRBV6-2/TRBV6-3,CASSRMGTEQFF,TGTGCCAGCAGTCGGATGGGGACCGAGCAGTTCTTC
NA,TRBJ1-1,TRBD1,TRBV29-1,CSVYGFNRGPLLDTGAFF,TGCAGCGTTTACGGATTTAACAGGGGTCCGTTGTTAGACACTGGAGCTTTCTTT
few,TRBJ2-5,NA,TRBV11-2,CPSIRGETQYF,TGTCCCAGCATCCGGGGGGAGACCCAGTACTTC
NA,TRBJ1-5,TRBD1,TRBV12-3/TRBV12-4,CASSRTGSDQAQHF,TGTGCCAGCAGTAGGACAGGGAGCGATCAGGCCCAGCATTTT